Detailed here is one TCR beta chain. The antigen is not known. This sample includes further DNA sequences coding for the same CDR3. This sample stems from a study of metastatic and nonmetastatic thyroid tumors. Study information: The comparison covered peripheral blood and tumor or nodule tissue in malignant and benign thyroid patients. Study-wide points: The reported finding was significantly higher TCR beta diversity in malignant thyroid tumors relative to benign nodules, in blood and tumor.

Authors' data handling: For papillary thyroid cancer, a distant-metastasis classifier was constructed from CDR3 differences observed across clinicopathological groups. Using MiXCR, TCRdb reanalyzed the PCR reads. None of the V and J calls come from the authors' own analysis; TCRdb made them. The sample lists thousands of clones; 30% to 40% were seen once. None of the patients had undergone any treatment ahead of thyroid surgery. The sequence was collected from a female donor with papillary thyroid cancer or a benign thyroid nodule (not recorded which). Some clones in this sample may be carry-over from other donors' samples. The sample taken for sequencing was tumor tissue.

The CDR3 is CASSQVPGSNQPQHF. In DNA form, the CDR3 reads TGCGCCAGCAGCCAAGTTCCAGGGAGCAATCAGCCCCAGCATTTT. The chain is built from TRBV4-1 and TRBJ1-5; perhaps TRBD1 as D (5 bases). V was shortened by 1 base and J by 1 base, with 8 bases between the two germline ends. Germline V CDR1 and CDR2: MGHRA, YSYEKL. This CDR3 has 15 amino acids.